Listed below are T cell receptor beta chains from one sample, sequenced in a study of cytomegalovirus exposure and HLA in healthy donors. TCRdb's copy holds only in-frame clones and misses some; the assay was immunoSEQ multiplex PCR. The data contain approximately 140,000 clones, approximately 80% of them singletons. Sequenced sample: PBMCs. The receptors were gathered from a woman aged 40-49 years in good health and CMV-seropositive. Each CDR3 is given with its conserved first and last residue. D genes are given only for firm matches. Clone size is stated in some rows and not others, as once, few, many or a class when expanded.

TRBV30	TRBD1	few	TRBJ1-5	TGTGCCTGGAAGGCAACAGGGGAATATCAGGCCCAGCATTTT	CAWKATGEYQAQHF
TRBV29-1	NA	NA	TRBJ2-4	TGCAGCGTCTCAGGGGGGAACATTCAGTACTTC	CSVSGGNIQYF
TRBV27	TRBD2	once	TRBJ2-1	TGTGCCAGCAGTTTTAGGCTAGCGGGAGGGCCGGGGGGGCAGTTCTTC	CASSFRLAGGPGGQFF
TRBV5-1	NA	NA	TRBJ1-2	TGCGCCAGCAGCTTGGGGACAGACTATGGCTACACCTTC	CASSLGTDYGYTF
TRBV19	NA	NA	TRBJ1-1	TGTGCCAGTAGTCAATGGGGAGGCACTGAAGCTTTCTTT	CASSQWGGTEAFF
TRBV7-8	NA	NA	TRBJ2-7	TGTGCCAGCAGCCCCCTTACGGGAGAACTCGAGCAGTACTTC	CASSPLTGELEQYF
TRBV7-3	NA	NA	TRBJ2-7	TGTGCCAGCAGCCTCGGACAGCATACGGAGCAGTACTTC	CASSLGQHTEQYF
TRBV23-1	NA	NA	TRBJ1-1	TGCGCCAGCAGTCAATCATATTCAGGTCACACTGAAGCTTTCTTT	CASSQSYSGHTEAFF
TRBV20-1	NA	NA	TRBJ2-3	TGCAGTGCTAGGGCCCCAGATACGCAGTATTTT	CSARAPDTQYF
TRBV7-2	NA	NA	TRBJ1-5	TGTGCCAGCAGCCCTATGGCGGGGGGCGGGAGGAATCAGCCCCAGCATTTT	CASSPMAGGGRNQPQHF
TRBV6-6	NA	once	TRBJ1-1	TGTGCCAGCAGTTACCCCGGTGGTGAAGCTTTCTTT	CASSYPGGEAFF
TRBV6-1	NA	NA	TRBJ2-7	TGTGCCAGCAGAGCGTGGGGGCCGGCAGGGGACGAGCAGTACTTC	CASRAWGPAGDEQYF
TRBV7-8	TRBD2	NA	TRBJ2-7	TGTGCCAGCAGCTTAGAAACTAGCGGGAGGATCTTATCCTACGAGCAGTACTTC	CASSLETSGRILSYEQYF
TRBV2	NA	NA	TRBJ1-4	TGTGCCAGCAGTAGGAGACAGTTGGATGAAAAACTGTTTTTT	CASSRRQLDEKLFF
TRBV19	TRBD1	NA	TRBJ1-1	TGTGCCAGTAGTAGGGGACAGGGGGTCACTGAAGCTTTCTTT	CASSRGQGVTEAFF
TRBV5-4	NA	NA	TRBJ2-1	TGTGCCAGCAGCACCGGGACAAACAATGAGCAGTTCTTC	CASSTGTNNEQFF
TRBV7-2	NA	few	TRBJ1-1	TGTGCCAGCAGCTTCGACCGACAGTATGAAGCTTTCTTT	CASSFDRQYEAFF
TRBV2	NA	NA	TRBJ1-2	TGTGCCACCAGTGGACAGTATAACTATGGCTACACCTTC	CATSGQYNYGYTF
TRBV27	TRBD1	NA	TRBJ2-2	TGTGCCAGCAGTCCGACAGGGGGGACCGGGGAGCTGTTTTTT	CASSPTGGTGELFF
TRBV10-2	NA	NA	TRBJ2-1	TGCGCCAGCAGGCAGAGACTAGTAACGAACAATGAGCAGTTCTTC	CASRQRLVTNNEQFF
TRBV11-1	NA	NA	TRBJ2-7	TGTGCCAGCAGCTTAGACGTGGCTTCCTACGAGCAGTACTTC	CASSLDVASYEQYF
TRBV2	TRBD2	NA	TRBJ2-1	TGTGCCAGCAGTGGTAGACTAGCGGGACAACCCTCCTACAATGAGCAGTTCTTC	CASSGRLAGQPSYNEQFF
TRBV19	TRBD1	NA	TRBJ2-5	TGTGCCAGTAGTAAACTACAGGGGAACCAAGAGACCCAGTACTTC	CASSKLQGNQETQYF
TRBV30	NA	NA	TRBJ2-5	TGTGCCTGGAGCGTAACAGGAGAGACCCAGTACTTC	CAWSVTGETQYF
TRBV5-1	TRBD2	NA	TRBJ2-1	TGCGCCAGCAGCTTGCTAGCGGGAACGTACAATGAGCAGTTCTTC	CASSLLAGTYNEQFF
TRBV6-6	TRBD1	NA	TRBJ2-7	TGTGCCAGCAGTTACTCCCGGGACAGACCTTACGAGCAGTACTTC	CASSYSRDRPYEQYF
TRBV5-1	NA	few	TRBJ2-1	TGCGCCAGCAGCTTGGGGGGAGCTTCCAATGAGCAGTTCTTC	CASSLGGASNEQFF
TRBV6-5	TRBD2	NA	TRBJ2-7	TGTGCCAGCAGTTACTCGTTCACTAGCGGGGCTTACGAGCAGTACTTC	CASSYSFTSGAYEQYF
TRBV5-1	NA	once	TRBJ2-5	TGCGCCAGCAGCTTGACTTCTGGTCCTAGCGCTAGAGAGACCCAGTACTTC	CASSLTSGPSARETQYF
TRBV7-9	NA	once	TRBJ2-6	TGTGCCAGCAGCTTAGGAGTCTCTGGGGCCAACGTCCTGACTTTC	CASSLGVSGANVLTF
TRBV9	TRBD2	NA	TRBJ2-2	TGTGCCAGCAGCGAGGGGCTAGCGGGAGTGATCGGGGAGCTGTTTTTT	CASSEGLAGVIGELFF
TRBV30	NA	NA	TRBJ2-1	TGTGCCTGGAGTGCTCCTAACTCCTACAATGAGCAGTTCTTC	CAWSAPNSYNEQFF
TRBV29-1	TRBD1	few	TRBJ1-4	TGCAGCGTTGCGTCCGGGACAGGGAATGAAAAACTGTTTTTT	CSVASGTGNEKLFF
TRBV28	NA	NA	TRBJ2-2	TGTGCCAGCAGACCAACAGCGAACACCGGGGAGCTGTTTTTT	CASRPTANTGELFF
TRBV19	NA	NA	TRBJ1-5	TGTGCCAGTAGGGGACACCGAAATCAGCCCCAGCATTTT	CASRGHRNQPQHF
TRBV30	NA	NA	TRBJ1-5	TGTGCCTGGAGTCCCGGGGTAGGCAATCAGCCCCAGCATTTT	CAWSPGVGNQPQHF
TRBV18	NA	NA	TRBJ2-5	TGTGCCAGCTCACCACAGGGGTTTCGCGAGACCCAGTACTTC	CASSPQGFRETQYF
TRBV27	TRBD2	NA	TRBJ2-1	TGTGCCAGCAGTTACCTAGCGGGAGGGAGTTCCTACAATGAGCAGTTCTTC	CASSYLAGGSSYNEQFF
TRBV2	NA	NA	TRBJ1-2	TGTGCCTCTACTCAGGGGTACTATGGCTACACCTTC	CASTQGYYGYTF
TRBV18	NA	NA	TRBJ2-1	TGTGCCAGCTCACCAGGCCTAGGCAATGAGCAGTTCTTC	CASSPGLGNEQFF
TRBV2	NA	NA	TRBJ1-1	TGTGCCTCAGGGGTTACTGAAGCTTTCTTT	CASGVTEAFF
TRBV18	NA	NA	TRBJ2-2	TGTGCCAGCTCAACTAATACCGGGGAGCTGTTTTTT	CASSTNTGELFF
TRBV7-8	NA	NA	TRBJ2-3	TGTGCCAGCAGCTCGCTTATGGGGCTCAGGGCGGACCGCACAGATACGCAGTATTTT	CASSSLMGLRADRTDTQYF
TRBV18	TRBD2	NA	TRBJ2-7	TGTGCCAGCTCACCCCGGGAGGGGATTGACGACGAGCAGTACTTC	CASSPREGIDDEQYF
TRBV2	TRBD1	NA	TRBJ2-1	TGTGCCAGCAGAAAGAGACAGGGGGCTGAGCAGTTCTTC	CASRKRQGAEQFF
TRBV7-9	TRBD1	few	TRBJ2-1	TGTTCCAGCAGCTTAGCAGGGGGAGAGATGTACAATGAGCAGTTCTTC	CSSSLAGGEMYNEQFF
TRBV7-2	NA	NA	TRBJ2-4	TGTGCCAGCACCAAGAGCCTAGCCAAAAACATTCAGTACTTC	CASTKSLAKNIQYF
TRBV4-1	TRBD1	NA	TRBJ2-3	TGCGCCAGCAGCCCTGGACAGGGGGCCGATACGCAGTATTTT	CASSPGQGADTQYF
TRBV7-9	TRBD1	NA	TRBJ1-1	TGTGCCAGCAGCTCGGGTCCCGGGACAGGGTTCACTGAAGCTTTCTTT	CASSSGPGTGFTEAFF
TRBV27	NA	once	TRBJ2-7	TGTGCCAGCAGTCCCTACCCTCCGACAGGTTCCTACGAGCAGTACTTC	CASSPYPPTGSYEQYF
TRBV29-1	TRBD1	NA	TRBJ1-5	TGCAGCGTAAGAACCGGGACAGGAAATCAGCCCCAGCATTTT	CSVRTGTGNQPQHF
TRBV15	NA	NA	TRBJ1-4	TGTGCCACCAGCAGAGATCAAGGGGTGGAGGAAAAACTGTTTTTT	CATSRDQGVEEKLFF
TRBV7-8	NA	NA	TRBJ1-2	TGTGCCAGCACCCCAGGAAACTATGGCTACACCTTC	CASTPGNYGYTF
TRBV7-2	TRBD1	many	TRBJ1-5	TGTGCCAGCAGCTCCCGAGGGACAGGGGATCAGCCCCAGCATTTT	CASSSRGTGDQPQHF
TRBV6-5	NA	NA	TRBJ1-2	TGTGCCAGCAGTTCGGACAGTGTAGCTAACTATGGCTACACCTTC	CASSSDSVANYGYTF
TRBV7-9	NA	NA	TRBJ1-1	TGTGCCAGCAGCTTAGCAGGGGGTAACACTGAAGCTTTCTTT	CASSLAGGNTEAFF
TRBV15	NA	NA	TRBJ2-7	TGTGCCACCAGCAGAGAGATCGGTGGGGCCCCCTACGAGCAGTACTTC	CATSREIGGAPYEQYF
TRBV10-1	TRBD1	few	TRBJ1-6	TGCGCCAGCAGCAGACAGGGTAGGATGGCCCTCCACTTT	CASSRQGRMALHF
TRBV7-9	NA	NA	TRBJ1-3	TGTTCCAGCAGCCGGGGGGAATCTGGAAACACCATATATTTT	CSSSRGESGNTIYF
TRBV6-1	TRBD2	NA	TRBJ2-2	TGTGCCAGCAGTCACCGACTAGCAGGGGAGCTGTTTTTT	CASSHRLAGELFF